The rows below give T cell receptor beta chains drawn from one sample of a study of T-cell reconstitution after alpha-beta-depleted transplantation in children. TCRdb passed the PCR reads through MiXCR, listing each CDR3 protein once. The repertoire consists of 530,000 or so distinct CDR3 sequences, with 25% to 30% occurring once and the leading ten covering around a third. Sequencing was performed on PBMCs, taken before TCRalphabeta/CD19-depleted stem cell transplant. The receptors originated from a boy in the first two years of life with Wiskott-Aldrich syndrome, due to receive a stem cell transplant. Both conserved end residues are part of each CDR3. The D gene is left open where the match is weak. Not all rows give a size; the values are once, few, many and, for expanded clones, a class.

abundance	v_gene	d_gene	j_gene	CDR3nt	CDR3aa
few	TRBV18	.	TRBJ2-5	TGTGCCAGCTCACCTTTCAGGATGGGGGAGACCCAGTACTTC	CASSPFRMGETQYF
few	TRBV5-1	TRBD2	TRBJ2-1	TGCGCCAGCAGCTTGGCCTCCCTAGCGGGCTACAATGAGCAGTTCTTC	CASSLASLAGYNEQFF
.	TRBV5-5	.	TRBJ2-3	TGTGCCAGCAGCTTGAGGGGCCGGCGGGACTTCTCCACAGATACGCAGTATTTT	CASSLRGRRDFSTDTQYF
few	TRBV7-9	.	TRBJ1-5	TGTGCCAGCAGCTTAGTAGGGAATAGCAATCAGCCCCAGCATTTT	CASSLVGNSNQPQHF
.	TRBV20-1	.	TRBJ2-7	TGCAGTGCAACTCTAGCGACCATCTACGAGCAGTACTTC	CSATLATIYEQYF
few	TRBV7-8	.	TRBJ1-4	TGTGCCAGCAGCTTGGTGGCGGAAAAACTGTTTTTT	CASSLVAEKLFF
.	TRBV5-1	TRBD2	TRBJ2-7	TGCGCCAGCAGCTTCGGACCTGTCGGGGGGTACGAGCAGTACTTC	CASSFGPVGGYEQYF
.	TRBV5-1	.	TRBJ2-1	TGCGCCAGCAGCTGTATCTGGTGCGGGTACAATGAGCAGTTCTTC	CASSCIWCGYNEQFF
few	TRBV30	.	TRBJ1-1	TGTGCCTGGAATCGAAGACTCTTT	CAWNRRLF
few	TRBV5-1	TRBD2	TRBJ2-2	TGCGCCAGCAGGGCCCTAGCGGGAGTCATGAACACCGGGGAGCTGTTTTTT	CASRALAGVMNTGELFF
.	TRBV3-1	.	TRBJ1-2	TGTGCCAGCAGCCAAGACAAGGGGGACTATGGCTACACCTTC	CASSQDKGDYGYTF
.	TRBV10-3	.	TRBJ1-6	TGTGCCATCAGTGAGGCCAGGGACAATTCACCCCTCCACTTT	CAISEARDNSPLHF
.	TRBV5-1	.	TRBJ2-3	TGCGCCAGCACCGTCCCTGGGGACAACACAGATACGCAGTATTTT	CASTVPGDNTDTQYF
few	TRBV6-5	.	TRBJ2-2	TGTGCCAGCAGTTACCAGGCCCCTAACACCGGGGAGCTGTTTTTT	CASSYQAPNTGELFF
.	TRBV5-1	TRBD1	TRBJ2-2	TGCGCCAGCACCTGGACAGGGTCCGGGGATCTGTTTTTT	CASTWTGSGDLFF
few	TRBV12-3/TRBV12-4	.	TRBJ1-5	TGTGCCAGCAGTTCCCGTAACAATCAGCCCCAGCATTTT	CASSSRNNQPQHF
once	TRBV24-1	.	TRBJ2-7	TGTGCCACCACTCGAGGGGAGCAGGGCGAGCAGTACTTC	CATTRGEQGEQYF
.	TRBV10-3	.	TRBJ1-2	TGTGCCATCAGTGAGTACGGGGAGAGCTATGGCTACACCTTC	CAISEYGESYGYTF